This T cell receptor (beta chain) was recorded in a study of blood T cell repertoires in COVID-19. As for the study in general: Researchers got acute and convalescent COVID-19 samples from the United States, Italy and Spain. T cells, B-cell-depleted T cells, or PBMCs provided the cDNA or gDNA that served as material.

Method: immunoSEQ multiplex PCR; TCRdb's copy keeps in-frame clones and lacks some. The table has about 120,000 clones, 80% to 85% seen once. Individuals aged 18 to 89 years were recruited from about two dozen US areas. Cohort 3 donors were reported recovered after two negative PCRs, clearance, or symptom resolution. V was pared by 4 bases and J by 4 bases, with 8 bases of the junction left unmatched. Germline values: CDR1 LNHDA, CDR2 SQIVND (reference sequence). This CDR3 spans 16 amino acids. Sequencing was done on a sample of PBMCs or T cells enriched from blood (not recorded which). The V gene is TRBV19, the J gene TRBJ2-2, with 8 bases matching TRBD1. The TCR originated in a woman aged 25 to 45 who had recovered from COVID-19. CDR3 DNA: TGTGCCAGTAGTACCCCAGGGGGCCGGGGCACCGGGGAGCTGTTTTTT. It codes for CASSTPGGRGTGELFF.